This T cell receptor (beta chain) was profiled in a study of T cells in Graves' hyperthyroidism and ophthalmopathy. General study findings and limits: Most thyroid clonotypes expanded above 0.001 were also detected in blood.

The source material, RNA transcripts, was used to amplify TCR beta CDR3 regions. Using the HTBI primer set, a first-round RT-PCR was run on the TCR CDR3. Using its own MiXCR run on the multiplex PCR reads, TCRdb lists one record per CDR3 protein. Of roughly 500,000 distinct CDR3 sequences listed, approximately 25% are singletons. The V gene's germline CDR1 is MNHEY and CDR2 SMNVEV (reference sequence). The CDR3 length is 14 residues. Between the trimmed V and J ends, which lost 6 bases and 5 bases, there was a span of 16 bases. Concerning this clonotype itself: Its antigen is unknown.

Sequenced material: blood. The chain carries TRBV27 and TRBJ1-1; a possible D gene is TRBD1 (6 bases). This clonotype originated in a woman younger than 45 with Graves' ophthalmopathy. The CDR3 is CASSRGGGRTEAFF. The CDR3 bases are TGTGCCAGCAGCCGAGGAGGGGGGCGGACTGAAGCTTTCTTT.